This entry concerns a single T cell receptor beta chain. The antigen is not known. This sample stems from a study of CD8 T cells in Susac syndrome. The CDR3 contains 13 residues. The V end was cut by 5 bases, the J end by 12 bases, with 17 bases between. CD8+ and CD4+ T cells taken from blood had their TCR beta sequenced. Control patients had untreated stable or active relapsing-remitting multiple sclerosis by revised McDonald criteria. Findings and caveats of the study: That the number of individuals in its TCR sequencing and HLA analysis was relatively small was acknowledged by the study.

RNA in amounts of roughly 0.5 to 1 ug was reverse transcribed with random hexamers. TCR beta CDR3 was amplified by immunoSEQ multiplex PCR. This amplification extended across 54 Vbeta and 13 Jbeta segments. TCRdb fed the immunoSEQ multiplex PCR reads into MiXCR, producing one record per CDR3 protein. The table has 150,000 to 200,000 distinct CDR3 sequences, 90% to 96% seen once. The material sequenced was CD4+ T cells from PBMCs. The chain joins TRBV12-3 or TRBV12-4 to TRBJ2-1; the D is unclear. The receptor's source is a human donor with multiple sclerosis. The CDR3 loop is CASSLLVGSSQFF. Written as DNA, the CDR3 is TGTGCCAGCAGTCTTCTAGTGGGGTCGTCGCAGTTCTTC.